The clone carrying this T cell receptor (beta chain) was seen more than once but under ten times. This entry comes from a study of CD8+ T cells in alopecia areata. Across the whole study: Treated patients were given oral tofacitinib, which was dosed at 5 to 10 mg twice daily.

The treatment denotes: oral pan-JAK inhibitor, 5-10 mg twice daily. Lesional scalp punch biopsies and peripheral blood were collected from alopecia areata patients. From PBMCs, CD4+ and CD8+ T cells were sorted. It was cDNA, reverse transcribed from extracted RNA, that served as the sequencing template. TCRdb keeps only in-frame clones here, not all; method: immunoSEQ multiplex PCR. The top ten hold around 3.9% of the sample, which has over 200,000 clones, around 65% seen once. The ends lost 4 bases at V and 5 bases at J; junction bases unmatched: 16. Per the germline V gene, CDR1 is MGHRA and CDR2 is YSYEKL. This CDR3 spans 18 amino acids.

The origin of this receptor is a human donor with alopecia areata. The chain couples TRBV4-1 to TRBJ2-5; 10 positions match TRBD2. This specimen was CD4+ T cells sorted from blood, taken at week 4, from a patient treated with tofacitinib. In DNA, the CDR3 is TGCGCCAGCAGCCTCCTCGGAGAGCGGGGGGGCAGGGGGGAGACCCAGTACTTC. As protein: CASSLLGERGGRGETQYF.